This is a list of T cell receptor beta chains from one sample in a study of blood T cell repertoires in COVID-19. The protocol was immunoSEQ multiplex PCR, while the TCRdb copy is restricted to in-frame clones and leaves out a portion. The data show 75,000 to 95,000 clones, 80% to 85% seen once. Specimen: peripheral blood. The receptors derive from a man in his sixties with acute or convalescent COVID-19. CDR3s include the opening cysteine and the closing phenylalanine or tryptophan. D genes are given only for firm matches. Clone size is not always given. Where it is, it says once, few, many or a class for expanded clones.

size: -
D: -
J: TRBJ1-5
V: TRBV5-5
CDR3: CASSPNTAATNSYQPQHF
DNA: TGTGCCAGCAGCCCTAATACAGCGGCTACGAACTCTTATCAGCCCCAGCATTTT

size: -
D: TRBD1
J: TRBJ1-2
V: TRBV2
CDR3: CASSVGQGSYGYTF
DNA: TGTGCCAGCAGTGTGGGACAGGGGAGCTATGGCTACACCTTC

size: -
D: TRBD1
J: TRBJ1-4
V: TRBV4-1
CDR3: CASSQADRAIEKLFF
DNA: TGCGCCAGCAGCCAGGCAGACAGGGCAATTGAAAAACTGTTTTTT

size: -
D: -
J: TRBJ1-2
V: TRBV19
CDR3: CASSIHTGYGYTF
DNA: TGTGCCAGTAGTATTCACACGGGCTATGGCTACACCTTC

size: -
D: -
J: TRBJ2-4
V: TRBV10-3
CDR3: CATSDSTQAKNIQYF
DNA: TGTGCCACTTCGGACAGCACCCAAGCCAAAAACATTCAGTACTTC

size: -
D: -
J: TRBJ1-2
V: TRBV11-2
CDR3: CASSLTLRGLYGYTF
DNA: TGTGCCAGCAGCTTAACTCTCCGAGGACTCTATGGCTACACCTTC

size: -
D: -
J: TRBJ1-5
V: TRBV4-1
CDR3: CASSHLQGSNQPQHF
DNA: TGCGCCAGCAGCCACCTCCAGGGGAGCAATCAGCCCCAGCATTTT

size: -
D: -
J: TRBJ2-3
V: TRBV7-2
CDR3: CASSLATGKTQYF
DNA: TGTGCCAGCAGCTTAGCCACAGGGAAGACGCAGTATTTT

size: -
D: TRBD1
J: TRBJ2-7
V: TRBV30
CDR3: CAWTGQLYEQYF
DNA: TGTGCCTGGACGGGACAGCTCTACGAGCAGTACTTC

size: -
D: TRBD2
J: TRBJ2-1
V: TRBV11-2
CDR3: CASSRITSGGAARVEQFF
DNA: TGTGCCAGCAGCCGTATTACTAGCGGGGGGGCTGCCAGGGTGGAGCAGTTCTTC

size: -
D: -
J: TRBJ1-5
V: TRBV5-8
CDR3: CASSLDMGAQPQHF
DNA: TGTGCCAGCAGCTTGGACATGGGAGCTCAGCCCCAGCATTTT

size: -
D: TRBD2
J: TRBJ2-1
V: TRBV4-1
CDR3: CASSQESTSGGAYNEQFF
DNA: TGCGCCAGCAGCCAAGAGTCGACTAGCGGGGGGGCTTACAATGAGCAGTTCTTC

size: once
D: -
J: TRBJ2-3
V: TRBV6-5
CDR3: CASSSPGFVGTDTQYF
DNA: TGTGCCAGCAGTTCCCCAGGGTTTGTCGGCACAGATACGCAGTATTTT

size: -
D: -
J: TRBJ1-1
V: TRBV7-2
CDR3: CASSQIRGPRMNTEAFF
DNA: TGTGCCAGCAGCCAAATCAGGGGTCCGAGAATGAACACTGAAGCTTTCTTT

size: few
D: -
J: TRBJ1-3
V: TRBV7-9
CDR3: CASSRTSGGNTIYF
DNA: TGTGCCAGCAGCCGGACAAGTGGAGGAAACACCATATATTTT

size: -
D: -
J: TRBJ1-1
V: TRBV9
CDR3: CASSLGRVNTEAFF
DNA: TGTGCCAGCAGCCTAGGGAGGGTTAATACTGAAGCTTTCTTT

size: -
D: TRBD1
J: TRBJ1-2
V: TRBV7-9
CDR3: CASSLGQGYGYTF
DNA: TGTGCCAGCAGCTTAGGACAGGGTTACGGCTACACCTTC

size: -
D: TRBD2
J: TRBJ2-5
V: TRBV9
CDR3: CASSVAGGQETQYF
DNA: TGTGCCAGCAGCGTAGCGGGGGGCCAAGAGACCCAGTACTTC

size: -
D: -
J: TRBJ2-7
V: TRBV5-1
CDR3: CASSSRTPADEQYF
DNA: TGCGCCAGCAGCTCTCGTACACCGGCGGACGAGCAGTACTTC

size: -
D: -
J: TRBJ1-1
V: TRBV10-1
CDR3: CASSESDSPFSNTEAFF
DNA: TGCGCCAGCAGTGAGTCGGACAGTCCTTTCTCGAACACTGAAGCTTTCTTT

size: -
D: -
J: TRBJ2-2
V: TRBV5-6
CDR3: CASSLGEQGWNTGELFF
DNA: TGTGCCAGCAGCTTGGGGGAACAGGGTTGGAACACCGGGGAGCTGTTTTTT

size: once
D: -
J: TRBJ1-2
V: TRBV19
CDR3: CASSITAETYGYTF
DNA: TGTGCCAGTAGTATCACCGCGGAAACCTATGGCTACACCTTC

size: once
D: -
J: TRBJ1-1
V: TRBV24-1
CDR3: CATRGGWNTEAFF
DNA: TGTGCCACGCGTGGGGGCTGGAACACTGAAGCTTTCTTT

size: -
D: -
J: TRBJ1-1
V: TRBV19
CDR3: CASKGLRAEAFF
DNA: TGTGCCAGTAAAGGACTGCGGGCTGAAGCTTTCTTT

size: -
D: TRBD2
J: TRBJ2-5
V: TRBV10-2
CDR3: CASSSGGPGTQYF
DNA: TGCGCCAGCAGCTCGGGGGGGCCAGGGACCCAGTACTTC

size: once
D: TRBD1
J: TRBJ1-6
V: TRBV11-2
CDR3: CASSLGTGNSPLHF
DNA: TGTGCCAGCAGCTTGGGGACAGGGAATTCACCCCTCCACTTT

size: few
D: -
J: TRBJ1-1
V: TRBV27
CDR3: CASRSDRHSEAFF
DNA: TGTGCCAGCAGGTCAGACAGGCACTCCGAAGCTTTCTTT

size: -
D: -
J: TRBJ1-2
V: TRBV5-6
CDR3: CASSNRLTVNYGYTF
DNA: TGTGCCAGCAGCAACCGACTGACAGTCAACTATGGCTACACCTTC

size: few
D: TRBD1
J: TRBJ2-2
V: TRBV18
CDR3: CASSPLRQGASELFF
DNA: TGTGCCAGCTCACCACTCCGACAGGGGGCGTCGGAGCTGTTTTTT

size: -
D: TRBD1
J: TRBJ1-5
V: TRBV12-5
CDR3: CASVGQGNQPQHF
DNA: TGTGCTAGTGTCGGACAGGGGAATCAGCCCCAGCATTTT

size: once
D: -
J: TRBJ1-1
V: TRBV12-3/TRBV12-4
CDR3: CASSLGDLKAAFF
DNA: TGTGCCAGCAGCCTAGGGGACTTGAAGGCCGCTTTCTTT

size: -
D: TRBD1
J: TRBJ1-6
V: TRBV12-5
CDR3: CASGSPINTGAAYNSPLHF
DNA: TGTGCTAGTGGCTCTCCCATCAATACAGGGGCGGCTTATAATTCACCCCTCCACTTT

size: few
D: -
J: TRBJ1-1
V: TRBV7-9
CDR3: CASSPGLIKGNTEAFF
DNA: TGTGCCAGCAGCCCCGGACTCATAAAGGGGAACACTGAAGCTTTCTTT

size: -
D: TRBD2
J: TRBJ2-7
V: TRBV6-5
CDR3: CASTLLAGGDEQYF
DNA: TGTGCCAGCACTCTTCTAGCGGGGGGGGACGAGCAGTACTTC

size: few
D: -
J: TRBJ1-1
V: TRBV5-5
CDR3: CASSLEGNTEAFF
DNA: TGTGCCAGCAGCTTAGAGGGGAACACTGAAGCTTTCTTT

size: -
D: TRBD1
J: TRBJ1-2
V: TRBV7-9
CDR3: CASSLEGGQIYGYTF
DNA: TGTGCCAGCAGCTTAGAGGGGGGACAGATCTATGGCTACACCTTC

size: -
D: -
J: TRBJ1-2
V: TRBV3-1/TRBV3-2
CDR3: CASSPGLNGGGYTF
DNA: TGTGCCAGCAGCCCGGGACTTAATGGGGGTGGCTACACCTTC

size: -
D: TRBD1
J: TRBJ2-7
V: TRBV4-3
CDR3: CASSQFGTGSSYEQYF
DNA: TGCGCCAGCAGCCAATTTGGGACAGGAAGCTCCTACGAGCAGTACTTC

size: -
D: TRBD1
J: TRBJ1-3
V: TRBV5-4
CDR3: CASSSRTGTGNTIYF
DNA: TGTGCCAGCAGTTCCAGGACAGGGACTGGAAACACCATATATTTT

size: -
D: -
J: TRBJ1-2
V: TRBV18
CDR3: CASSPPQGWTSYGYTF
DNA: TGTGCCAGCTCCCCGCCTCAGGGATGGACTAGCTATGGCTACACCTTC

size: -
D: TRBD2
J: TRBJ2-1
V: TRBV18
CDR3: CASSPPWGGNEQFF
DNA: TGTGCCAGCTCACCCCCCTGGGGGGGCAATGAGCAGTTCTTC

size: -
D: -
J: TRBJ2-7
V: TRBV30
CDR3: CAWSDRDTSYEQYF
DNA: TGTGCCTGGAGTGACCGGGACACCTCCTACGAGCAGTACTTC

size: once
D: TRBD2
J: TRBJ2-1
V: TRBV3-1/TRBV3-2
CDR3: CASSPIAGGSNEQFF
DNA: TGTGCCAGCAGCCCAATAGCGGGGGGGAGCAATGAGCAGTTCTTC

size: -
D: TRBD2
J: TRBJ2-1
V: TRBV28
CDR3: CASSRTSDDEQFF
DNA: TGTGCCAGCAGCCGGACTAGCGACGATGAGCAGTTCTTC

size: -
D: TRBD1
J: TRBJ2-5
V: TRBV12-5
CDR3: CASEDRGGSETQYF
DNA: TGTGCTAGTGAGGACAGGGGAGGGTCAGAGACCCAGTACTTC

size: -
D: TRBD2
J: TRBJ2-3
V: TRBV11-3
CDR3: CASSLNLLAGGGTDTQYF
DNA: TGTGCCAGCAGCTTAAACCTCCTAGCGGGGGGAGGCACAGATACGCAGTATTTT

size: few
D: -
J: TRBJ1-5
V: TRBV12-3/TRBV12-4
CDR3: CASSFGVRQPQHF
DNA: TGTGCCAGCAGTTTCGGGGTGCGTCAGCCCCAGCATTTT

size: -
D: TRBD1
J: TRBJ1-2
V: TRBV5-6
CDR3: CASRPTGLYGYTF
DNA: TGTGCCAGCAGACCGACAGGGCTCTATGGCTACACCTTC

size: once
D: TRBD1
J: TRBJ2-7
V: TRBV14
CDR3: CASSLTDRGSYEQYF
DNA: TGTGCCAGCAGCCTGACGGACAGGGGTTCGTACGAGCAGTACTTC

size: few
D: TRBD1
J: TRBJ1-2
V: TRBV19
CDR3: CASSPRTGSNYGYTF
DNA: TGTGCCAGTAGTCCTCGGACAGGCTCTAACTATGGCTACACCTTC

size: -
D: -
J: TRBJ1-3
V: TRBV30
CDR3: CAWSEGAGNTIYF
DNA: TGTGCCTGGAGCGAGGGTGCGGGAAACACCATATATTTT

size: -
D: -
J: TRBJ1-6
V: TRBV6-5
CDR3: CASSYGPERGSPLHF
DNA: TGTGCCAGCAGTTACGGACCCGAACGAGGGTCACCCCTCCACTTT

size: -
D: -
J: TRBJ2-1
V: TRBV4-1
CDR3: CASSQGGGPYNEQFF
DNA: TGCGCCAGCAGCCAGGGAGGGGGGCCATACAATGAGCAGTTCTTC

size: -
D: TRBD1
J: TRBJ1-4
V: TRBV29-1
CDR3: CSGGQRNEKLFF
DNA: TGCAGCGGGGGACAGCGGAATGAAAAACTGTTTTTT